This T cell receptor beta chain originates from a study of cytomegalovirus exposure and HLA in healthy donors. Turning to the study itself: Among the roughly 400 genotyped donors, 81% were placed in the Caucasian-associated ancestry cluster.

The study's findings and limits: The classifier was said to identify cytomegalovirus status with high specificity and sensitivity. In a later analysis, an Asian-associated ancestry cluster reportedly showed fewer N-insertions than the 666-donor mean.

In regard to this clone: What it binds is not known.

The PCR used 60 Vbeta and 13 Jbeta primers. Generated by immunoSEQ multiplex PCR, the TCRdb table keeps only in-frame clones and is missing some. The table includes about 190,000 clones, 80% detected once. This CDR3 has 15 amino acids. The germline gives CDR1 LGHNA, CDR2 YNFKEQ. V shed 0 bases and J 5 bases; nucleotides not matched to a gene: 4. The chain couples TRBV4-2 to TRBJ2-5, with TRBD2 matching over 9 bases. The sequence derives from a boy between 10 and 17 years old in good health and CMV-seronegative. Source material: PBMCs. The CDR3 bases are TGTGCCAGCAGCCAAGAAGGGACTAGCTTTGAGACCCAGTACTTC. Its protein product is CASSQEGTSFETQYF.